A selection of T cell receptor beta chains follows, all from one sample in a study of identical twins. MiXCR was run by TCRdb on the 5' RACE reads, yielding one entry per CDR3 protein. The sample carries hundreds of thousands of distinct CDR3 sequences, about 8.9% recorded once. This same sample was also taken into another study, of yellow fever vaccine responses in identical twins.

The sequencing sample was made of memory (CD45RO+) T cells sorted from blood. These receptors were taken from a woman under 30 in good health. CDR3s leave out the opening cysteine and the closing phenylalanine or tryptophan. A D gene is named only where the DNA matches it firmly.

cdr3_aa v_call d_call
ASSPQPRLAGGQETQY TRBV7-4 TRBD2
ASSREGPGDTQY TRBV12-3/TRBV12-4 .
ASSLSGTPERDTQY TRBV7-6 .
SVEGVPHRGGDYGYT TRBV29-1 TRBD1
ASSTQGEGANVLT TRBV5-1 TRBD1
ASSLHPGQGAVTGELF TRBV5-1 TRBD1
ASSSSTGNTIY TRBV7-7 .
SVASSGRAYEQY TRBV29-1 TRBD2
ASRYSGRNEQF TRBV12-3/TRBV12-4 TRBD2
ASSSFWDQGQTQY TRBV11-3 .
SANPGFTRSPYGYT TRBV20-1 .
ASGLVVSSGSGETQY TRBV12-5 TRBD2
ASSPRGGIPNQPQH TRBV27 .
ASSPEEGEGNQPQH TRBV5-1 .
ASSLEQMNTGELF TRBV5-4 .
ASSSHSSGNTIY TRBV12-3/TRBV12-4 .
ASSSQTGTSRETQY TRBV19 TRBD2
ASSQAGLSQF TRBV3-1 .
SVEQGGTQH TRBV29-1 .
AIRGRREGRDTQY TRBV10-3 TRBD2
ASSPLRGREGGGTDTQY TRBV12-3/TRBV12-4 TRBD2
SAGRTGSSNEQF TRBV20-1 TRBD1
ASGLGQTNTGELF TRBV12-5 .
ASSAHQINQVQH TRBV6-4 .
SAGTGEETQY TRBV20-1 TRBD1
ASSAANRDRESSVAEKLF TRBV11-1 TRBD1
ASSLGQGTSTDTQY TRBV5-1 TRBD1
ASSLGQADTQY TRBV7-7 .
ASKGQGSFYGYT TRBV12-3/TRBV12-4 TRBD1
ASSQQRLGSYNEQF TRBV11-2 .
SVDSRGRGNTEAF TRBV29-1 .
SVVSKMYQETQY TRBV29-1 .
AISDSAGGIEETQY TRBV10-3 TRBD2
ATTQNTEAF TRBV6-2/TRBV6-3 .
ASSQGSFPNYGYT TRBV4-1 .
ASSSRDQSLTDTQY TRBV7-8 .
ASSNRRSETQY TRBV6-2/TRBV6-3 .
ASSPKATQETQY TRBV7-9 .
SARDLASGMRDEQY TRBV20-1 TRBD2
ASSTGTGSTGELF TRBV6-4 TRBD1
ASSVGGLAVEQY TRBV9 TRBD2
ASRHPGLTYEQY TRBV6-4 .
ASAAGGLAKNIQY TRBV6-1 TRBD2
SSNYGDVETQY TRBV29-1 .